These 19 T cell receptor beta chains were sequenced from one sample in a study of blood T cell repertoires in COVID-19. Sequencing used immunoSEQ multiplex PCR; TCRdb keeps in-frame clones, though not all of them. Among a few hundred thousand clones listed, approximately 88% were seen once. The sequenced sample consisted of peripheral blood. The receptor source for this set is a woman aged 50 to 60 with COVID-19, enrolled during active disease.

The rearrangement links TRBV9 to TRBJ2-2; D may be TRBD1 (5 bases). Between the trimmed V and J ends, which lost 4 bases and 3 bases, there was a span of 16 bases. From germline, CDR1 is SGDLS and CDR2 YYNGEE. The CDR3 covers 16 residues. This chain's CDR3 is CASSPLGRRDTGELFF. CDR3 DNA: TGTGCCAGCAGCCCATTGGGGCGGAGAGACACCGGGGAGCTGTTTTTT.

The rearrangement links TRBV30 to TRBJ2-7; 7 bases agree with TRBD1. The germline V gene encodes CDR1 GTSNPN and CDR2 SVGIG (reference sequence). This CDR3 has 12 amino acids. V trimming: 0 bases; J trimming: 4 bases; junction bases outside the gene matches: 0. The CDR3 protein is CAWSVQGYEQYF. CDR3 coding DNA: TGTGCCTGGAGTGTACAGGGGTACGAGCAGTACTTC.

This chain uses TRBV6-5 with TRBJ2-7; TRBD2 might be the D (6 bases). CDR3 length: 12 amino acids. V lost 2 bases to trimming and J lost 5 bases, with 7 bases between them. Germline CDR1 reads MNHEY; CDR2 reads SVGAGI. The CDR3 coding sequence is TGTGCCAGCAGTTACGGGGGGAACGAGCAGTACTTC. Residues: CASSYGGNEQYF.

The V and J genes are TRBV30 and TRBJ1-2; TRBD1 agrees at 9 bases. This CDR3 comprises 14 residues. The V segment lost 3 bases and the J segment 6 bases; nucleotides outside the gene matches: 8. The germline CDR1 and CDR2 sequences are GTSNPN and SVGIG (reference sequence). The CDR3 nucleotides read TGTGCCTGGAGCGCCGACAGGGGGTGGGATGGCTACACCTTC. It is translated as CAWSADRGWDGYTF. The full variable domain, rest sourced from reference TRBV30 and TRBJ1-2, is SQTIHQWPATLVQPVGSPLSLECTVEGTSNPNLYWYRQAAGRGLQLLFYSVGIGQISSEVPQNLSASRPQDRQFILSSKKLLLSDSGFYLCAWSADRGWDGYTFGSGTRLTVV.

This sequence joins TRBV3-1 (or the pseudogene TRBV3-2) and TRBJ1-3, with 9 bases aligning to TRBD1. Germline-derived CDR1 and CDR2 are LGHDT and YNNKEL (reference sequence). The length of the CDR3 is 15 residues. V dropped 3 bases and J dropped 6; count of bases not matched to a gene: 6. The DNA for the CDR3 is TGTGCCAGCAGCCAGGGACAGGGCCGGGCAAACACCATATATTTT. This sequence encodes CASSQGQGRANTIYF.

The CDR3 DNA follows: TGTGCCAGCAGTGAAGCTACGTGGGACAGGGGACAGCCCCAGCATTTT. Its translation is CASSEATWDRGQPQHF. The chain is built from TRBV6-1 and TRBJ1-5, with 10 bases fitting TRBD1. This CDR3 spans 16 amino acids. Germline values: CDR1 MNHNS, CDR2 SASEGT. Trimming removed 0 bases from V and 7 bases from J; junction bases left unmatched: 6.

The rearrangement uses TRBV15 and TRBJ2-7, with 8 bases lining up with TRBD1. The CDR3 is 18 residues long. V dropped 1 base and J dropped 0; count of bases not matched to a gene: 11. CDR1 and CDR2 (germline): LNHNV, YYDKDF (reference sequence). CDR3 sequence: CATSRADRGGSGSYEQYF. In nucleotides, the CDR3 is TGTGCCACCAGCAGAGCAGACAGGGGAGGATCCGGCTCCTACGAGCAGTACTTC.

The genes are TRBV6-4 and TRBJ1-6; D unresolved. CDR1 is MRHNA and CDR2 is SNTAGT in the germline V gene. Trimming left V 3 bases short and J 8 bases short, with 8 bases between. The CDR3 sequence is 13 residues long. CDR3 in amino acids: CASSEDRDSPLHF. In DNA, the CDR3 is TGTGCCAGCAGTGAGGATCGGGATTCACCCCTCCACTTT.

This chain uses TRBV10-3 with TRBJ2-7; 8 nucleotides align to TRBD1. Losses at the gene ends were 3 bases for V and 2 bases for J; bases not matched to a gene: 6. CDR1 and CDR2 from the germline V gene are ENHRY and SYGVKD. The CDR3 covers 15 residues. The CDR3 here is CAISEGQGAPYEQYF. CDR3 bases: TGTGCCATCAGTGAAGGGCAGGGGGCTCCCTACGAGCAGTACTTC.

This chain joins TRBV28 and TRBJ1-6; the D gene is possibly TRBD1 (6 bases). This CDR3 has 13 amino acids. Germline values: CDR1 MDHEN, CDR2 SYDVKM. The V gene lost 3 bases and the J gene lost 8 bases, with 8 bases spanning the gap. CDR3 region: CASSLGHYSPLHF. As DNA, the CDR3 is TGTGCCAGCAGTTTGGGACACTATTCACCCCTCCACTTT.

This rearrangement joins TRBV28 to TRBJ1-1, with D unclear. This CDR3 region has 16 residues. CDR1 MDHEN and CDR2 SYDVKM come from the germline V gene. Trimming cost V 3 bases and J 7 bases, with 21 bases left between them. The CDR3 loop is CASSLDLGETHHEAFF. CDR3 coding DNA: TGTGCCAGCAGTTTGGACTTGGGAGAAACCCACCATGAAGCTTTCTTT. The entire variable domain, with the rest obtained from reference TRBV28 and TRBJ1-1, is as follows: DVKVTQSSRYLVKRTGEKVFLECVQDMDHENMFWYRQDPGLGLRLIYFSYDVKMKEKGDIPEGYSVSREKKERFSLILESASTNQTSMYLCASSLDLGETHHEAFFGQGTRLTVV.

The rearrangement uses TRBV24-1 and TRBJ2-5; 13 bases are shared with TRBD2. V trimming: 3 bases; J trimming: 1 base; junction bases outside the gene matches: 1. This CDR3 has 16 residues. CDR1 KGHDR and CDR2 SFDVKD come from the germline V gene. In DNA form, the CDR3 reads TGTGCCACCAGTGATGGACTAGCGGGGGCCCAAGAGACCCAGTACTTC. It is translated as CATSDGLAGAQETQYF.

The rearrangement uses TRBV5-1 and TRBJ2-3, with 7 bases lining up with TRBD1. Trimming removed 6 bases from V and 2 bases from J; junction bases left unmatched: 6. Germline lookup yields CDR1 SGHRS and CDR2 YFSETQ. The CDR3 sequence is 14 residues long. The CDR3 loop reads CASTRDSPTDTQYF. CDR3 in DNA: TGCGCCAGCACCCGGGACAGCCCCACAGATACGCAGTATTTT.

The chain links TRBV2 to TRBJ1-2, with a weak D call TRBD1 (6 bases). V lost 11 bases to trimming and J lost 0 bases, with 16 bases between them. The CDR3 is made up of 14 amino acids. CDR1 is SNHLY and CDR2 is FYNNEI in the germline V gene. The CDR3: CAGQQGATNYGYTF. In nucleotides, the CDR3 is TGTGCCGGCCAACAGGGTGCTACTAACTATGGCTACACCTTC.

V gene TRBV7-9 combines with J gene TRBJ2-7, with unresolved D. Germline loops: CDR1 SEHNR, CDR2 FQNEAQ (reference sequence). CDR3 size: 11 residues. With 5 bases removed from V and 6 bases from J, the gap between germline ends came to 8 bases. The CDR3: CASSPYSEQYF. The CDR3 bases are TGTGCCAGCAGCCCATACAGCGAGCAGTACTTC.

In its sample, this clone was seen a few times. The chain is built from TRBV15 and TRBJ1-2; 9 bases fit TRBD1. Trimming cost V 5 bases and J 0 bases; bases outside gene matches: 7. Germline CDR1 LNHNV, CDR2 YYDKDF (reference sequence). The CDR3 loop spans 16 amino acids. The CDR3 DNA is TGTGCCACCAGCCGGGACAGGGTGAGCACTAACTATGGCTACACCTTC. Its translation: CATSRDRVSTNYGYTF.

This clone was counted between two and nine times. CDR3 nucleotides: TGTGCCAGCAGTTCGACAGACCTACCTAACTATGGCTACACCTTC. This codes for CASSSTDLPNYGYTF. The chain carries TRBV6-5 and TRBJ1-2, with D possibly TRBD1 on 5 matching bases. This CDR3 comprises 15 residues. The V gene's germline CDR1 is MNHEY and CDR2 SVGAGI. Trimming removed 4 bases at V and 0 bases at J, with 12 bases between.

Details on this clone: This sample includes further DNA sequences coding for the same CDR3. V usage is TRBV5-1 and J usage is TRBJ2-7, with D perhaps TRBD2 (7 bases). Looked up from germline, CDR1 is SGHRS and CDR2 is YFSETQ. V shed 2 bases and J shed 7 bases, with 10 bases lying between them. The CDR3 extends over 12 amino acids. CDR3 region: CASSLGGDEQYF. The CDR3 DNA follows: TGCGCCAGCAGCTTAGGGGGGGATGAGCAGTACTTC.

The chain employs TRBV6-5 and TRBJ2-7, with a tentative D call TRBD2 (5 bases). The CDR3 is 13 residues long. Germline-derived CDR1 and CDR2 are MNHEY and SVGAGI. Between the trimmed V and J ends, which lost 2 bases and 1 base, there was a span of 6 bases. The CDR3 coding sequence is TGTGCCAGCAGTTACCCGGGGTCCTACGAGCAGTACTTC. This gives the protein CASSYPGSYEQYF.